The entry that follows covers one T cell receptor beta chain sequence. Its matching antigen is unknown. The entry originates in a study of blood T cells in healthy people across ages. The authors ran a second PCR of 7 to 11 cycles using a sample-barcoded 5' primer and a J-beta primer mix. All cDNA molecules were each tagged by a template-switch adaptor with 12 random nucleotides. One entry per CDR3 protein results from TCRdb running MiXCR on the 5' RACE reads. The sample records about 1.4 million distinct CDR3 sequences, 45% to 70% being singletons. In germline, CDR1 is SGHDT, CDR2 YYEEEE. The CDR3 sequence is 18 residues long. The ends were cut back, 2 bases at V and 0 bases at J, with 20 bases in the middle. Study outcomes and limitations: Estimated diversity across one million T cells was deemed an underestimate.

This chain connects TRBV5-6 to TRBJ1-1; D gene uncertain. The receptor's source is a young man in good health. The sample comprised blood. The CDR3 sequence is CASSLINSRSKMNTEAFF. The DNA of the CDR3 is TGTGCCAGCAGCTTAATAAATTCCAGATCCAAAATGAACACTGAAGCTTTCTTT. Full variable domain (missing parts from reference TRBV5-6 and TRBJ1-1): DAGVTQSPTHLIKTRGQQVTLRCSPKSGHDTVSWYQQALGQGPQFIFQYYEEEERQRGNFPDRFSGHQFPNYSSELNVNALLLGDSALYLCASSLINSRSKMNTEAFFGQGTRLTVV.